This T cell receptor beta chain was documented in a study of cytomegalovirus exposure and HLA in healthy donors. Across the whole study: Earlier findings included 90 million to 120 million unique TCR beta sequences obtained from about 170 million T cells. The study placed about four fifths of its approximately 430 genotyped donors in the Caucasian-associated ancestry cluster. General study results and limits: A few V segments could not be told apart, such as TRBV6-2 and TRBV6-3, and were left out. Another analysis was done later, and it associated 15,000 or so TCR beta sequences with HLA alleles at 0.05 false discovery rate.

Comment on this clone: Its antigen is unknown.

The PCR used 60 Vbeta and 13 Jbeta primers. Sequencing was performed with immunoSEQ multiplex PCR; in TCRdb, only in-frame clones are kept and a portion is missing. The sample contains around 150,000 clones, roughly 80% of which appear only once. This CDR3 region has 14 residues. Germline V CDR1 and CDR2: SGHRS, YFSETQ. V lost 4 bases, J lost 5 bases, and 13 bases lay in between. Input material: PBMCs. The sequence came from a woman in her 30s in good health and CMV-seronegative. The genes are TRBV5-1 and TRBJ2-4, with TRBD2 as a possible D gene (6 bases). CDR3 bases: TGCGCCAGCAGCCTAGGCGGGAAGGAAAACATTCAGTACTTC. Its protein is CASSLGGKENIQYF.